This TCR beta chain is drawn from a study of T cells in Graves' hyperthyroidism and ophthalmopathy. Study-level results: Ophthalmopathy was model-predicted a median approximately six months pre-onset. Using 13 V-J features, a model discriminated ophthalmopathy from stable hyperthyroidism.

RNA transcripts were the template for amplifying TCR beta CDR3 regions. Initially, a first-round RT-PCR of the TCR CDR3 employed the HTBI primer set. MiXCR, run by TCRdb on the multiplex PCR reads, gives a single entry per CDR3 protein. The sample lists 540,000 or so distinct CDR3 sequences; approximately 44% were seen once. This clonotype has just a few counts. The antigen remains undetermined. Criteria for exclusion of patients were uncontrolled infection, other autoimmune disease, pregnancy or lactation. CDR1 and CDR2 (germline): MGHRA, YSYEKL. CDR3 length: 18 residues. Trimming took 1 base from V and 0 from J, leaving 16 bases between them.

This chain links TRBV4-1 with TRBJ2-4; D is perhaps TRBD2 (6 bases). Sequenced material: peripheral blood or thyroid tissue (not recorded which). The receptor was isolated from an adult woman with Graves' disease, either hyperthyroidism or ophthalmopathy (not recorded which). Here the CDR3 DNA reads TGCGCCAGCAGCCAAGCACCCGGGGGATTACTAGCCAAAAACATTCAGTACTTC. Its translation: CASSQAPGGLLAKNIQYF.